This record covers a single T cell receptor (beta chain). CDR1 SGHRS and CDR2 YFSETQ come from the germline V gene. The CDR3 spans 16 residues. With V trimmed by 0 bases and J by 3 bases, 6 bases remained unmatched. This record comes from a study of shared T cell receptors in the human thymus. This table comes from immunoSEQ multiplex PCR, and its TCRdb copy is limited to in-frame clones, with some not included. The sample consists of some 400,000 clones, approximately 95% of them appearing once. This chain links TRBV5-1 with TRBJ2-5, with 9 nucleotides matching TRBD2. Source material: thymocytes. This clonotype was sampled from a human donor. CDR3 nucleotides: TGCGCCAGCAGCTTGGGCCCCCGGACTAGCGAAGAGACCCAGTACTTC. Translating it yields CASSLGPRTSEETQYF.